This TCR beta chain was captured by sequencing in a study of cytomegalovirus exposure and HLA in healthy donors (dated by TCRdb to the late 2010s). Context from the whole study: The 500 to 800 repertoires of the first cohort and the roughly 120 validation repertoires were produced on the same platform, according to a later analysis. To predict cytomegalovirus infection status, the study combined high-throughput TCR immunosequencing, statistical association of individual TCRs with disease status, and machine learning. In addition to the first cohort of about 650 subjects, a separate validation cohort of approximately 130 different subjects was used. The study aimed to test whether signatures of past pathogen exposure could be identified by cataloging public T cell receptors.

From the germline V gene, CDR1 is SGDLS and CDR2 is YYNGEE. Including the terminal cysteine and phenylalanine, the CDR3 comprises 15 residues. Only the CDR3 DNA stays, 45 bases, in frame from base 1. V is shortened by 7 bases, J by 4 bases, and the region joining them spans 17 bases. Summary of the overall study and its limitations: A total of some 180 TCR beta chains were listed by the study as associated with cytomegalovirus. A later analysis had no HLA typing for the validation cohort, so co-occurrence there was scored across all 120 or so repertoires. While some public TCRs were present in many individuals, most TCR sequences turned up only very rarely across donors. The classifier was reported to diagnose cytomegalovirus status with high specificity and sensitivity in both the original cohort and the validation cohort. In a later analysis, TCRs clustered in the first cohort were found to also tend to co-occur in the 120 or so validation repertoires, with approximately 95% of cluster scores above 0. In vitro tests confirmed that three of the cytomegalovirus-associated TCR beta chains recognize cytomegalovirus antigens. The authors suggested that the approach could potentially be extended to other disease states and immunological phenotypes.

Comment on this clone: Its antigen is unknown. Per-base qualities were not stored, and no clone one base away is much larger.

Preparation of the library involved the immunoSEQ multiplex PCR assay. Turning to the authors' computational methods: A statistical classification framework was developed to diagnose cytomegalovirus status using the catalog of TCR beta chain sequences. TCRdb limited this immuneACCESS table to in-frame rearrangements with V and J called. A share of clones is missing; checked studies link under half to unresolved V genes, and the rest is unexplained. V and J calls plus clone size are reproduced from that table; the DNA served to infer D and trimming. Counted in this sample were some 130,000 clones; 70% to 85% of them appeared once. Clones ranked in the top ten supply just under 30% of the sample. Separate from the approximately 700-subject first cohort, the validation cohort of 95 to 150 subjects was the group to which the donors belonged.

The chain links TRBV9 with TRBJ2-2, with the D gene uncertain. The sequencing input was PBMCs. This TCR was recovered from a man younger than 45 in good health and CMV-seropositive. The DNA sequence is TGTGCCAGCTCCTCCCGGGTAGACCCCACCGGGGAGCTGTTTTTT. This codes for CASSSRVDPTGELFF.